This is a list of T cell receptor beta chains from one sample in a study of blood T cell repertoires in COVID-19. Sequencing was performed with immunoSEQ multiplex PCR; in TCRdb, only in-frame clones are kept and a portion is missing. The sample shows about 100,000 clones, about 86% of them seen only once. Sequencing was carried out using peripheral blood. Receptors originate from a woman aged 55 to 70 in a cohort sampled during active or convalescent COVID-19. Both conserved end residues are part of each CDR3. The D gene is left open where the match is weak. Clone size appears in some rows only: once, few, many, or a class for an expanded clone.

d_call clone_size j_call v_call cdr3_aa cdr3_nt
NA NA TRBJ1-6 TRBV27 CATSRADNSPLHF TGTGCCACGTCCAGGGCTGATAATTCACCCCTCCACTTT
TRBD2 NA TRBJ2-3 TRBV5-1 CASSPIAGGIDTQYF TGCGCCAGCAGCCCTATAGCGGGGGGCATAGATACGCAGTATTTT
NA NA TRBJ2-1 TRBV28 CASSSTGSSYNEQFF TGTGCCAGCAGTTCCACAGGTAGCTCCTACAATGAGCAGTTCTTC
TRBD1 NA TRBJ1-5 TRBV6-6 CASSYSGGQGSQPQHF TGTGCCAGCAGTTACTCGGGGGGACAGGGGAGTCAGCCCCAGCATTTT
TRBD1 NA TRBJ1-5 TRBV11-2 CASSSGTGSVYSNQPQHF TGTGCCAGCAGCTCCGGGACAGGGTCTGTCTATAGCAATCAGCCCCAGCATTTT
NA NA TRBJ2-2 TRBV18 CASSPPSTGELFF TGTGCCAGCTCACCACCGAGCACCGGGGAGCTGTTTTTT
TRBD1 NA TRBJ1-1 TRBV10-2 CATRGQMNTEAFF TGCGCCACCCGGGGACAGATGAACACTGAAGCTTTCTTT
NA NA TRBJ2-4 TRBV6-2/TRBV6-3 CASSYNAGAPALAKNIQYF TGTGCCAGCAGTTACAATGCGGGGGCCCCGGCTTTAGCCAAAAACATTCAGTACTTC
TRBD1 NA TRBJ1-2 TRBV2 CASSQRTGVYGYTF TGTGCCAGCAGCCAGAGGACAGGGGTTTATGGCTACACCTTC
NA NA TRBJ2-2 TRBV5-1 CASTGTKPGELFF TGCGCCAGCACGGGAACTAAACCCGGGGAGCTGTTTTTT
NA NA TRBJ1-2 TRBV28 CASSSTGTENYGYTF TGTGCCAGCAGTTCCACAGGGACCGAGAACTATGGCTACACCTTC
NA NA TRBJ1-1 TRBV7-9 CASSLEQSNTEAFF TGTGCCAGCAGCTTGGAACAGTCTAACACTGAAGCTTTCTTT
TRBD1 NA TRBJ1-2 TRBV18 CASSPTDRGIGGYTF TGTGCCAGCTCACCAACCGACAGGGGTATAGGTGGCTACACCTTC
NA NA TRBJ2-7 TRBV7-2 CASSSGHTTYEQYF TGTGCCAGCAGCTCGGGACATACGACCTACGAGCAGTACTTC
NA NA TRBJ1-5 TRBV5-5 CASSDQAISPQHF TGTGCCAGCAGCGATCAGGCGATTTCCCCCCAGCATTTT
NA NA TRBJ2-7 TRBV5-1 CASSPPAVAWDEQYF TGCGCCAGCAGCCCGCCAGCGGTTGCTTGGGACGAGCAGTACTTC
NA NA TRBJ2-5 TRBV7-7 CASSPAGTAQETQYF TGTGCTAGCAGCCCCGCGGGGACGGCCCAAGAGACCCAGTACTTC
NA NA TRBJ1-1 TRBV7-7 CASSLSVNTEAFF TGTGCTAGCAGCTTATCGGTGAACACTGAAGCTTTCTTT
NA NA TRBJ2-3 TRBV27 CASREAITQYF TGTGCCAGCAGGGAGGCCATTACGCAGTATTTT
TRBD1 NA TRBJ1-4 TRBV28 CASGSGQGKQKLFF TGTGCCAGCGGGTCGGGACAGGGGAAACAAAAACTGTTTTTT
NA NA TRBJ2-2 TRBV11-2 CASSLGPNTGELFF TGTGCCAGCAGCTTAGGGCCGAACACCGGGGAGCTGTTTTTT
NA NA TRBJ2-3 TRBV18 CASSYSTSTDTQYF TGTGCCAGCTCTTACTCTACTAGCACAGATACGCAGTATTTT
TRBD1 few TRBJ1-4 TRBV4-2 CASSQEAIRQGREKLFF TGTGCCAGCAGCCAAGAAGCAATACGACAGGGCCGGGAAAAACTGTTTTTT
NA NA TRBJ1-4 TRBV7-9 CASSSGVGTANEKLFF TGTGCCAGCAGCTCCGGGGTCGGCACGGCCAATGAAAAACTGTTTTTT
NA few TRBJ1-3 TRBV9 CASSAPVSSGNTIYF TGTGCCAGCAGCGCCCCCGTTAGCTCTGGAAACACCATATATTTT
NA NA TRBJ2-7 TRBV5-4 CASSLGQAPRGQYF TGTGCCAGCAGCTTGGGGCAGGCCCCTCGTGGGCAGTACTTC
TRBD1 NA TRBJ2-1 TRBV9 CASSGPGGVLDEQFF TGTGCCAGCAGCGGCCCAGGGGGCGTCTTGGATGAGCAGTTCTTC
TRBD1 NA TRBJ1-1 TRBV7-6 CASSLFGTGVNTEAFF TGTGCCAGCAGCTTATTCGGGACAGGGGTTAACACTGAAGCTTTCTTT
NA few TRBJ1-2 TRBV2 CASSEVLGRRGYTF TGTGCCAGCAGTGAAGTCTTGGGCAGAAGAGGCTACACCTTC
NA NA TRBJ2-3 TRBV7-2 CASSSWGRGGSADTQYF TGTGCCAGCAGCTCATGGGGGAGGGGGGGCTCGGCAGATACGCAGTATTTT
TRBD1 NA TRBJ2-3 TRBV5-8 CASSWGQGTTDTQYF TGTGCCAGCAGCTGGGGACAGGGGACAACAGATACGCAGTATTTT
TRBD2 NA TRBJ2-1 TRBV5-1 CASGGLAGVNEQFF TGCGCCAGCGGGGGACTAGCGGGAGTTAATGAGCAGTTCTTC
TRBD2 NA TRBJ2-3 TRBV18 CASSGASGRTDTQYF TGTGCCAGCTCGGGCGCTAGCGGCCGCACAGATACGCAGTATTTT
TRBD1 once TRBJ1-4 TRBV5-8 CASSDIFRQGRLNEKLFF TGTGCCAGCAGCGACATCTTCAGACAGGGTCGGTTGAATGAAAAACTGTTTTTT
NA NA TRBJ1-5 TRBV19 CASTPITKSNQPQHF TGTGCCAGTACCCCCATAACAAAAAGCAATCAGCCCCAGCATTTT